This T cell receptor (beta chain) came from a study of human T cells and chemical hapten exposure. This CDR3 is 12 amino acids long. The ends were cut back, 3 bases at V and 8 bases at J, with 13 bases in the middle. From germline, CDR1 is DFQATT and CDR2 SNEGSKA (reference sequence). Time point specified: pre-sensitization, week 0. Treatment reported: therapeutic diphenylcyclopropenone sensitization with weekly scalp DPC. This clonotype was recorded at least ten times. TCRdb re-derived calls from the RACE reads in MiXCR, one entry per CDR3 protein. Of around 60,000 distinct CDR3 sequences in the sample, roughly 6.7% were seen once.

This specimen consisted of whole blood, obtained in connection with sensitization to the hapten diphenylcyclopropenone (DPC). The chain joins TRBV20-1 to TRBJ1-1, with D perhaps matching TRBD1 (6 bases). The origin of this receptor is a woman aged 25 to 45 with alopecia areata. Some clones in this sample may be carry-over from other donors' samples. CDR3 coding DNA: TGCAGTGCTAGTCGGCTCAGGGGAGAAGCTTTCTTT. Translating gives CSASRLRGEAFF.